This entry lists 18 T cell receptor beta chains sequenced from one sample in a study of blood T cells in healthy people across ages. A second PCR, run for roughly 7 to 11 cycles, used a sample-barcoded 5' primer plus a J-beta primer mix. TCRdb independently ran MiXCR on the 5' RACE reads; one entry per CDR3 protein. The table records fewer than 2 million distinct CDR3 sequences, approximately 40% of them present only once. Sequenced material: blood. These TCRs come from a human donor in good health.

In this sample, this clonotype turned up a few times. The chain employs TRBV13 and TRBJ2-3; tentatively, D is TRBD1 (6 bases). Trimming left V 8 bases short and J 3 bases short, with 12 bases between. The germline CDR1 and CDR2 sequences are PRHDT and FYEKMQ (reference sequence). The CDR3 length is 13 residues. The CDR3 loop is CASGDTGTDTQYF. CDR3 in DNA: TGTGCCAGCGGGGACACGGGTACAGATACGCAGTATTTT.

The chain couples TRBV9 to TRBJ2-5; D gene uncertain. CDR1 and CDR2 (germline): SGDLS, YYNGEE. The CDR3 loop spans 13 amino acids. The V end lost 7 bases, the J end lost 7 bases, and 17 bases lay between the germline ends. The CDR3 DNA follows: TGTGCCAGCGGGGAATCTGTCTGGGGGACCCAGTACTTC. This encodes CASGESVWGTQYF.

In this sample, this clonotype turned up a few times. The chain is built from TRBV29-1 and TRBJ2-5; possibly TRBD2 for D (5 bases). Germline values: CDR1 SQVTM, CDR2 ANQGSEA. Between the trimmed V and J ends, which lost 4 bases and 1 base, there was a span of 13 bases. CDR3 length equals 14 residues. The CDR3, as DNA: TGCAGCGTTGTCGGACGGGGTCGCCAAGAGACCCAGTACTTC. Its translation: CSVVGRGRQETQYF.

The gene calls are TRBV6-6 and TRBJ2-3; 9 bases fit TRBD2. CDR3 length: 16 residues. CDR1 and CDR2 from the germline V gene are MNHNY and SVGAGI (reference sequence). With 6 bases clipped from V and 4 bases from J, the junction kept 11 bases outside the gene matches. The CDR3 coding sequence is TGTGCCAGCAGACGCCGCGGGGGGGCCCAGTCAGATACGCAGTATTTT. Translated, it gives CASRRRGGAQSDTQYF.

This clonotype came up a few times. The V call is TRBV19, the J call TRBJ2-1; D uncertain. V was trimmed by 6 bases and J by 8 bases, leaving 5 bases between them. The CDR3 has 10 residues. Per the germline V gene, CDR1 is LNHDA and CDR2 is SQIVND (reference sequence). CDR3 region: CASRADEQFF. DNA for the CDR3: TGTGCCAGTAGGGCCGATGAGCAGTTCTTC.

The rearrangement uses TRBV12-3 or TRBV12-4 and TRBJ2-1; D unclear. Trimming removed 2 bases at V and 7 bases at J, with 12 bases between. The CDR3 consists of 14 residues. The CDR3: CASSLTAEWNEQFF. Here the CDR3 DNA reads TGTGCCAGCAGTTTAACGGCAGAGTGGAATGAGCAGTTCTTC.

The V call is TRBV7-2, the J call TRBJ1-5; no clear D. Per the germline V gene, CDR1 is SGHTA and CDR2 is FQGNSA. The V end was cut by 2 bases, the J end by 3 bases, with 11 bases between. This CDR3 is built from 15 residues. The CDR3 DNA reads as TGTGCCAGCAGCTTATTCGCAGAATCCAATCAGCCCCAGCATTTT. Amino acids: CASSLFAESNQPQHF. The entire variable domain, with the rest obtained from reference TRBV7-2 and TRBJ1-5, is as follows: GAGVSQSPSNKVTEKGKDVELRCDPISGHTALYWYRQSLGQGLEFLIYFQGNSAPDKSGLPSDRFSAERTGGSVSTLTIQRTQQEDSAVYLCASSLFAESNQPQHFGDGTRLSIL.

This rearrangement joins TRBV11-2 to TRBJ2-7, with 7 bases aligning to TRBD1. CDR3 length equals 14 residues. V lost 5 bases, J lost 2 bases, and 6 bases stayed unmatched. In germline, CDR1 is SGHAT, CDR2 FQNNGV. This chain's CDR3 is CASSPQQGTYEQYF. The CDR3 bases are TGTGCCAGCAGCCCCCAACAGGGGACCTACGAGCAGTACTTC.

V and J are TRBV6-1 and TRBJ1-2; maybe TRBD1 (5 bases). Trimming took off 4 bases at V and 4 bases at J, with 13 bases between the two ends. This CDR3 is 14 amino acids long. The germline CDR1 and CDR2 sequences are MNHNS and SASEGT. This CDR3 reads CASSAIGQGYGYTF. CDR3 DNA: TGTGCCAGCAGTGCCATCGGGCAGGGCTATGGCTACACCTTC.

The V and J genes are TRBV2 and TRBJ2-4; a possible D gene is TRBD1 (5 bases). Near its end, the DNA agrees better with TRBJ2-5, so the J call may be wrong. Germline CDR1 reads SNHLY; CDR2 reads FYNNEI. This CDR3 region has 15 residues. The CDR3 here is CASSRLLGVQETQYF. In DNA, the CDR3 is TGTGCCAGCAGTCGATTGTTAGGGGTCCAAGAGACCCAGTACTTC.

In nucleotides, the CDR3 is TGTGCCACCAGCAGAGATGTGGGTTTGAGTCAGCCCCAGCATTTT. Translating it yields CATSRDVGLSQPQHF. This chain connects TRBV15 to TRBJ1-5; no clear D gene. Germline lookup yields CDR1 LNHNV and CDR2 YYDKDF (reference sequence). The ends were cut back, 0 bases at V and 6 bases at J, with 12 bases in the middle. CDR3 size: 15 residues.

This clonotype came up a few times. The chain links TRBV7-2 to TRBJ2-7; D uncertain. The CDR3 extends over 13 amino acids. V gave up 5 bases and J gave up 7 bases, with 15 bases separating them. Germline values: CDR1 SGHTA, CDR2 FQGNSA. Here the CDR3 reads CASSLNKGQEQYF. The CDR3, as DNA: TGTGCCAGCAGCCTCAACAAAGGTCAAGAGCAGTACTTC.

The CDR3 is CSVKGPSGGSTDTQYF. The CDR3 nucleotides read TGCAGCGTCAAAGGTCCTAGCGGGGGTAGCACAGATACGCAGTATTTT. This rearrangement joins TRBV29-1 to TRBJ2-3; 10 nucleotides agree with TRBD2. V dropped 6 bases and J dropped 0; count of bases not matched to a gene: 9. CDR1 is SQVTM, CDR2 ANQGSEA, per germline. The CDR3 runs 16 residues.

Details on this clonotype: Because the CDR3 is missing its conserved closing phenylalanine or tryptophan, this is likely a read error. The chain combines TRBV5-1 with TRBJ2-3, with a weak D call TRBD2 (5 bases). The CDR3 covers 14 residues. Germline V lookup: CDR1 SGHRS, CDR2 YFSETQ. V shed 5 bases and J shed 3 bases, with 13 bases lying between them. The CDR3 nucleotides are TGCGCCAGCAGGCGAGAGGAGGCTACAGATACGCAGTATTTG. Translating it yields CASRREEATDTQYL.

Only a few counts were recorded for this clonotype. The chain links TRBV4-1 to TRBJ2-7, with D perhaps TRBD1 (6 bases). CDR3 length: 16 residues. Per the germline V gene, CDR1 is MGHRA and CDR2 is YSYEKL. Trimming stripped 1 base from V and 2 bases from J, with 15 bases between. The CDR3 nucleotides are TGCGCCAGCAGCCAAGGGACAGACCGACTCACCTACGAGCAGTACTTC. It yields the protein CASSQGTDRLTYEQYF.

CDR3 nucleotide sequence: TGTGCCAGCAGTTACTTACGGACAGGGCTGTTCTTC. Translating gives CASSYLRTGLFF. The rearrangement links TRBV12-3 or TRBV12-4 to TRBJ2-1; TRBD1 matches at 8 bases. V lost 4 bases, J lost 15 bases, and 8 bases stayed unmatched. The CDR3 runs to 12 residues.

This chain links TRBV13 with TRBJ1-2, with 8 bases that match TRBD1. CDR3 length equals 18 residues. V shed 0 bases, J shed 6 bases, and the junction held 15 bases outside the gene matches. Germline-derived CDR1 and CDR2 are PRHDT and FYEKMQ (reference sequence). The CDR3 coding sequence is TGTGCCAGCAGCTTAGGAGTTTCCGGGACAGGCGGAGGGCATGGCTACACCTTC. Amino acids: CASSLGVSGTGGGHGYTF.

The rearrangement links TRBV3-1 to TRBJ1-5, with 9 nucleotides matching TRBD1. J was trimmed by 8 bases and V by 4 bases; bases with no gene match: 9. Germline lookup yields CDR1 LGHDT and CDR2 YNNKEL (reference sequence). This CDR3 spans 15 amino acids. CDR3 nucleotides: TGTGCCAGCAGCCCAGGGACAGGGTTAACAAAGCCCCAGCATTTT. Translated: CASSPGTGLTKPQHF.